A single sample is the source of the 17 T cell receptor beta chains below, sequenced in a study of cytomegalovirus exposure and HLA in healthy donors. 60 Vbeta and 13 Jbeta primers were used in PCR. Repertoires were generated with immunoSEQ multiplex PCR, while TCRdb's copy carries only in-frame clones and drops some. The table includes a few hundred thousand clones, under 85% detected once. Sample: PBMCs. The receptors here all came from a woman aged 45-60 years in good health and CMV-seropositive.

This chain connects TRBV27 to TRBJ2-1; 10 nucleotides align to TRBD2. The CDR3 is 16 residues long. After removal of 4 bases from V and 8 bases from J, the junction contained 11 bases not matched to a gene. In germline, CDR1 is MNHEY, CDR2 SMNVEV (reference sequence). The CDR3 reads CASSSFPAGGPYEQFF. The CDR3 bases are TGTGCCAGCAGTTCCTTCCCAGCGGGGGGGCCCTATGAGCAGTTCTTC.

The genes are TRBV5-1 and TRBJ2-3, with 8 bases fitting TRBD2. The CDR3 totals 18 residues. With V trimmed by 4 bases and J by 4 bases, 17 bases remained unmatched. Germline values: CDR1 SGHRS, CDR2 YFSETQ. CDR3 sequence reads: CASSPGGTSLGGSDTQYF. DNA for the CDR3: TGCGCCAGCAGCCCCGGCGGGACTAGTCTGGGAGGCTCAGATACGCAGTATTTT.

This clone was counted between two and nine times. Additional DNA sequences in this sample encode the identical CDR3. This chain joins TRBV4-1 and TRBJ1-1; D might be TRBD1 (5 bases). Germline values: CDR1 MGHRA, CDR2 YSYEKL. V was shortened by 1 base and J by 2 bases, with 8 bases between the two germline ends. This CDR3 is built from 14 residues. CDR3 in amino acids: CASSQGQLNTEAFF. In DNA, the CDR3 is TGCGCCAGCAGCCAAGGACAGTTAAACACTGAAGCTTTCTTT.

The chain couples TRBV7-8 to TRBJ2-1; 16 bases agree with TRBD2. The J segment lost 9 bases and the V segment lost 1 base, leaving 15 bases of the junction unmatched. Germline CDR1 is SGHVS and CDR2 is FQNEAQ. The CDR3 runs 20 residues. The CDR3 coding sequence is TGTGCCAGCAGCTTAGGAAGTCACGGGACTAGCGGGGGGGATTACGGTGAGCAGTTCTTC. Its protein product is CASSLGSHGTSGGDYGEQFF.

The chain carries TRBV5-1 and TRBJ1-6; 7 nucleotides agree with TRBD1. The CDR3 runs 20 residues. In germline, CDR1 is SGHRS, CDR2 YFSETQ. The junction had 22 bases not matched to a gene; V was cut back by 4 bases and J by 6 bases. CDR3 loop: CASSQSIFDKRQGGNSPLHF. Here the CDR3 DNA reads TGCGCCAGCAGCCAGTCCATTTTTGACAAAAGACAGGGAGGTAATTCACCCCTCCACTTT.

The count of this clone is one. The genes are TRBV19 and TRBJ1-5; the D is unclear. The V end was cut by 3 bases, the J end by 2 bases, with 11 bases between. Germline CDR1 LNHDA, CDR2 SQIVND (reference sequence). The CDR3 length is 15 residues. The CDR3 spells CASSIAGPGNQPQHF. DNA for the CDR3: TGTGCCAGTAGTATTGCCGGTCCGGGCAATCAGCCCCAGCATTTT.

The chain uses TRBV19 and TRBJ2-5, with TRBD2 as a possible D gene (5 bases). The germline CDR1 and CDR2 sequences are LNHDA and SQIVND (reference sequence). CDR3 length: 14 amino acids. V lost 8 bases and J lost 7, with 20 bases in between. CDR3 amino acids: CASSERRTVMTQYF. The CDR3 nucleotides read TGTGCCAGTTCCGAACGGAGGACCGTAATGACCCAGTACTTC.

The chain is built from TRBV27 and TRBJ1-5; 9 bases agree with TRBD1. Germline CDR1 reads MNHEY; CDR2 reads SMNVEV (reference sequence). After removal of 5 bases from V and 6 bases from J, the junction contained 5 bases not matched to a gene. This CDR3 has 14 amino acids. CDR3 residues: CASSEGQGIQPQHF. CDR3 sequence (DNA): TGTGCCAGCAGTGAGGGACAGGGTATTCAGCCCCAGCATTTT.

V is TRBV6-6 and J is TRBJ1-1; no reliable D call. Germline V gene data show CDR1 as MNHNY and CDR2 as SVGAGI (reference sequence). V was trimmed by 2 bases and J by 7 bases, leaving 8 bases between them. CDR3 length: 12 amino acids. The CDR3 loop is CASSYRSLEAFF. In nucleotides, the CDR3 is TGTGCCAGCAGTTACCGGAGTCTTGAAGCTTTCTTT.

The V gene is TRBV5-1, the J gene TRBJ2-3; 11 bases match TRBD2. CDR1 and CDR2 from the germline V gene are SGHRS and YFSETQ. The V segment lost 5 bases and the J segment 2 bases; nucleotides outside the gene matches: 7. The CDR3 runs 16 residues. CDR3 DNA: TGCGCCAGCAGTCCGACTAGCGGGACGACCACAGATACGCAGTATTTT. It codes for CASSPTSGTTTDTQYF.

This sequence joins TRBV7-9 and TRBJ1-1, with D hard to call. This CDR3 region has 12 residues. Trimming shortened V by 8 bases and J by 1 base, and 8 bases separated the two germline ends. The germline V gene has CDR1 SEHNR and CDR2 FQNEAQ (reference sequence). Written as DNA, the CDR3 is TGTGCCAGCGGGAGCCAGAACACTGAAGCTTTCTTT. Its protein is CASGSQNTEAFF.

The rearrangement uses TRBV5-4 and TRBJ2-2; tentative D call: TRBD2 (5 bases). V gave up 4 bases and J gave up 4 bases, with 8 bases separating them. The CDR3 loop spans 13 amino acids. Per germline, CDR1 SGHNT and CDR2 YYREEE (reference sequence). The CDR3 reads CASSAGLTGELFF. DNA of the CDR3: TGTGCCAGCAGCGCCGGACTCACCGGGGAGCTGTTTTTT.

The chain joins TRBV5-5 to TRBJ1-3; D is undetermined. Germline loops: CDR1 SGHKS, CDR2 YYEKEE (reference sequence). Between the trimmed V and J ends, which lost 4 bases and 0 bases, there was a span of 8 bases. The CDR3 covers 14 residues. The CDR3 nucleotides read TGTGCCAGCAGCGTGGACTTCTCTGGAAACACCATATATTTT. This gives the protein CASSVDFSGNTIYF.

The chain couples TRBV6-5 to TRBJ1-2, with 9 nucleotides matching TRBD1. This CDR3 region has 14 residues. Germline CDR1 is MNHEY and CDR2 is SVGAGI. Trimming took 7 bases from V and 3 from J; bases not matched to a gene: 6. Here the CDR3 DNA reads TGTGCCAGCACCTGGACAGGGGTGGACTATGGCTACACCTTC. Protein: CASTWTGVDYGYTF.

This chain uses TRBV5-4 with TRBJ2-3; possibly TRBD1 for D (6 bases). The CDR3 contains 16 residues. The germline V gene encodes CDR1 SGHNT and CDR2 YYREEE (reference sequence). Deletions cut 5 bases from V and 1 base from J, with 17 bases between. In nucleotides, the CDR3 is TGTGCCAGCAGACTCACCGCAGGGGCGGGCACAGATACGCAGTATTTT. This translates into CASRLTAGAGTDTQYF.

The V and J genes are TRBV7-2 and TRBJ2-6, with D unresolved. V was cut by 5 bases and J by 4 bases, with 9 bases left in between. The CDR3 loop spans 14 amino acids. Germline values: CDR1 SGHTA, CDR2 FQGNSA. CDR3 region: CASSTSTGANVLTF. CDR3 bases: TGTGCCAGCAGCACAAGTACCGGGGCCAACGTCCTGACTTTC.

This sequence joins TRBV5-1 and TRBJ2-1; D is unclear. There are 15 residues in the CDR3. In germline, CDR1 is SGHRS, CDR2 YFSETQ. V gave up 5 bases and J gave up 0 bases, with 12 bases separating them. In DNA form, the CDR3 reads TGCGCCAGCAGTCCTCTTAATCCCTCCTACAATGAGCAGTTCTTC. Protein: CASSPLNPSYNEQFF.